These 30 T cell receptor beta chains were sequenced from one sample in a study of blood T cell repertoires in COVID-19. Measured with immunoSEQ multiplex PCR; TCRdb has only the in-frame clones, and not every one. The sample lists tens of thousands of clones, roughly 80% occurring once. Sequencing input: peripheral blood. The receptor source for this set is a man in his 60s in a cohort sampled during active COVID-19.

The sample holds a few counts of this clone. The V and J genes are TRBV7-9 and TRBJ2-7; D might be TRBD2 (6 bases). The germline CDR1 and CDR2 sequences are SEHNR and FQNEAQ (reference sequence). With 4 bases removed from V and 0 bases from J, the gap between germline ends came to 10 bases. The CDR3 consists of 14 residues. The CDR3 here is CASSSQGGSYEQYF. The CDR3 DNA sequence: TGTGCCAGCAGCTCCCAGGGAGGCTCCTACGAGCAGTACTTC. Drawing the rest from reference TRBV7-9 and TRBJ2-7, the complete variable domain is DTGVSQNPRHKITKRGQNVTFRCDPISEHNRLYWYRQTLGQGPEFLTYFQNEAQLEKSRLLSDRFSAERPKGSFSTLEIQRTEQGDSAMYLCASSSQGGSYEQYFGPGTRLTVT.

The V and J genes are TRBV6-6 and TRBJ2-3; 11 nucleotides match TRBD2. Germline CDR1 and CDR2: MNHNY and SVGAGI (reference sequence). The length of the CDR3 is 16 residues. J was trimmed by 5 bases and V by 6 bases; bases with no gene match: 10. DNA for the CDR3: TGTGCCAGCAGACGACTAGCGGGGTATGATGGAGATACGCAGTATTTT. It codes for CASRRLAGYDGDTQYF.

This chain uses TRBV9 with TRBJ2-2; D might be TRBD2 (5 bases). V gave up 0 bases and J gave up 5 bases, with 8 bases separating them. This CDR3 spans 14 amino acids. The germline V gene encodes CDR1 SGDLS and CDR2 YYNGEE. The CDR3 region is CASSVVGETGELFF. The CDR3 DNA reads TGTGCCAGCAGCGTAGTTGGGGAGACCGGGGAGCTGTTTTTT.

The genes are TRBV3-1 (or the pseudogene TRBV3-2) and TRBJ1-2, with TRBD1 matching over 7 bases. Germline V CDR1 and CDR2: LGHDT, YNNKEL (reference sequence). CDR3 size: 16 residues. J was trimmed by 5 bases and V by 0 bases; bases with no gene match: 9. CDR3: CASSQEVRTGDYGYTF. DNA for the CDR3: TGTGCCAGCAGCCAAGAGGTTCGGACAGGCGATTATGGCTACACCTTC.

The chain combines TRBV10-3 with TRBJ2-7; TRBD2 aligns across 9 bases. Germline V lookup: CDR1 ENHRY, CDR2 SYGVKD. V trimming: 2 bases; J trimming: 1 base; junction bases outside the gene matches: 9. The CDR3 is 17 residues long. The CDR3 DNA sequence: TGTGCCATCAGTGAGGGCCCAGCTAGCGGGATTTCCTACGAGCAGTACTTC. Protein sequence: CAISEGPASGISYEQYF.

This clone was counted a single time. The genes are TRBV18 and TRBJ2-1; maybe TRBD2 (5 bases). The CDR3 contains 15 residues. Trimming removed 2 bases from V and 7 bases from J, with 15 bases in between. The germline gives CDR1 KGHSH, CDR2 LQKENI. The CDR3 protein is CASSPRDIQRNEQFF. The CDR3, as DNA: TGTGCCAGCTCACCAAGAGATATACAGCGGAATGAGCAGTTCTTC.

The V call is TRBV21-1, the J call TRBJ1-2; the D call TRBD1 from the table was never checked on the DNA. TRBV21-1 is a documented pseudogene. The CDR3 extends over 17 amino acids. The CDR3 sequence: CASSKVGSETGEAGYTF. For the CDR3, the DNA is TGTGCCAGCAGCAAAGTAGGTTCGGAGACAGGGGAGGCTGGCTACACCTTC.

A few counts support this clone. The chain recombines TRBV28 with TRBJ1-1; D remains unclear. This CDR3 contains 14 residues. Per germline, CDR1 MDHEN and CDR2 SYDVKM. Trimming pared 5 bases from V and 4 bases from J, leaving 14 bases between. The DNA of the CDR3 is TGTGCCAGCAGTCCTGCCGGGAGCCTCACTGAAGCTTTCTTT. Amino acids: CASSPAGSLTEAFF.

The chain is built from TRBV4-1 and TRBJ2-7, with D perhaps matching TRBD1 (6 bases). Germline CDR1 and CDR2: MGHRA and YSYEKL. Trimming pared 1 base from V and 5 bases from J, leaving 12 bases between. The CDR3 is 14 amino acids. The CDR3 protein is CASSQVQGQDEQYF. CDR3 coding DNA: TGCGCCAGCAGCCAAGTACAGGGTCAGGACGAGCAGTACTTC.

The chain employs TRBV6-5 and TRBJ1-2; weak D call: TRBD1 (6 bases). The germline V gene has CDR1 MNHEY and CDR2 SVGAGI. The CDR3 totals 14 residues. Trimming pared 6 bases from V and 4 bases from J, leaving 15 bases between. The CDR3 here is CASREAGDVYGYTF. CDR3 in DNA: TGTGCCAGCAGGGAGGCAGGGGATGTCTATGGCTACACCTTC.

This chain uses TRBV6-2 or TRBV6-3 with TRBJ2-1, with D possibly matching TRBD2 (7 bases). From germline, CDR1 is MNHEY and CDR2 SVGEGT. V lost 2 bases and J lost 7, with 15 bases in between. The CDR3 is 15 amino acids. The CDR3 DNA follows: TGTGCCAGCAGTTACCGGGGGGCCCCCGGAAATGAGCAGTTCTTC. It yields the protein CASSYRGAPGNEQFF.

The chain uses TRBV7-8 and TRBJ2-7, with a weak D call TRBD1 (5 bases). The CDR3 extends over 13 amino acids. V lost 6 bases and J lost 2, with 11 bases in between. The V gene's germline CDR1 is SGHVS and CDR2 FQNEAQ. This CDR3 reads CASSYRLTYEQYF. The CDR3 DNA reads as TGTGCCAGCAGTTACAGGTTAACCTACGAGCAGTACTTC.

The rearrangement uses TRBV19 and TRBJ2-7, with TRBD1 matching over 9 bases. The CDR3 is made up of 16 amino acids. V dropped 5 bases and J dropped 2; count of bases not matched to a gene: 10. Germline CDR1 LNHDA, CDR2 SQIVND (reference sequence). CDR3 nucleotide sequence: TGTGCCAGTAGTTCCGCCAACAGGGGGCCAGCCTACGAGCAGTACTTC. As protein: CASSSANRGPAYEQYF.

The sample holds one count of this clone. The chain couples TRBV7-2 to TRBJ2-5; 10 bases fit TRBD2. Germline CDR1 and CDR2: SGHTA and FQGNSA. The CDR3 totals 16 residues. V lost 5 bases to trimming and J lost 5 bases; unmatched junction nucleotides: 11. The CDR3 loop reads CASSPAGTSARETQYF. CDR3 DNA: TGTGCCAGCAGCCCAGCCGGGACTAGCGCCAGGGAGACCCAGTACTTC.

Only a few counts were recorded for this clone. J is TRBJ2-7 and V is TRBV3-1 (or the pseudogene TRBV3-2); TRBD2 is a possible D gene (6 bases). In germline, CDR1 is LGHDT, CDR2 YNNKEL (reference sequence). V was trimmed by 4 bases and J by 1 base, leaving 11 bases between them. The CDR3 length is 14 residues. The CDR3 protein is CASSLSGASYEQYF. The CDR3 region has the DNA TGTGCCAGCAGCCTTAGCGGAGCTTCCTACGAGCAGTACTTC.

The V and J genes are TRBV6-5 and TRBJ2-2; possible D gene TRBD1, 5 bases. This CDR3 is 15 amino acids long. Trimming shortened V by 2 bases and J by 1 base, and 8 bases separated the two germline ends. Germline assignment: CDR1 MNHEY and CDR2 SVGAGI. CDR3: CASSYQGLNTGELFF. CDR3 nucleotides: TGTGCCAGCAGTTACCAGGGCCTGAACACCGGGGAGCTGTTTTTT.

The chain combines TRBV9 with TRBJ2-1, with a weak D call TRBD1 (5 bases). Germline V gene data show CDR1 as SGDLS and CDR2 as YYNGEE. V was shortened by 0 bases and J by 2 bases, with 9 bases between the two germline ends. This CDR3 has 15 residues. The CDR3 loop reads CASSVGRGPYNEQFF. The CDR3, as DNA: TGTGCCAGCAGCGTAGGTAGGGGTCCCTACAATGAGCAGTTCTTC.

The CDR3 DNA reads as TGTGCCAGCAGCTCCCCGCTCGGTTCTCACGCCGGGGAGCTGTTTTTT. This translates into CASSSPLGSHAGELFF. This rearrangement joins TRBV9 to TRBJ2-2; D is undetermined. Germline CDR1 SGDLS, CDR2 YYNGEE. CDR3 size: 16 residues. The V end was cut by 4 bases, the J end by 6 bases, with 19 bases between.

This CDR3 reads CAWSQTGGNQPQHF. CDR3 coding DNA: TGTGCCTGGAGCCAGACAGGGGGCAATCAGCCCCAGCATTTT. This chain connects TRBV30 to TRBJ1-5; 8 bases line up with TRBD1. CDR3 length equals 14 residues. Trimming removed 3 bases from V and 2 bases from J; junction bases left unmatched: 3. Germline CDR1 GTSNPN, CDR2 SVGIG (reference sequence).

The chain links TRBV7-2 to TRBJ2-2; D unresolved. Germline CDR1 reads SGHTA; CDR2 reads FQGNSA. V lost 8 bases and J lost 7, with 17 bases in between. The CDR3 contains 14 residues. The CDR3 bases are TGTGCCAGCTTTCCAGCGTTATCCGGCGGGGAGCTGTTTTTT. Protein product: CASFPALSGGELFF.

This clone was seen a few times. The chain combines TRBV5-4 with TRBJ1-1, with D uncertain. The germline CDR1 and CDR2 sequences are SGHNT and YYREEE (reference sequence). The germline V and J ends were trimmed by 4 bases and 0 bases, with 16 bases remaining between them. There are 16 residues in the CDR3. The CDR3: CASSPRSGWVNTEAFF. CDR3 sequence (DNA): TGTGCCAGCAGCCCGAGATCGGGGTGGGTGAACACTGAAGCTTTCTTT.

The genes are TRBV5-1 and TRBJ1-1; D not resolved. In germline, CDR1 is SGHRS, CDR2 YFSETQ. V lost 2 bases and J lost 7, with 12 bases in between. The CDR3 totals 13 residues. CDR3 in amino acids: CASSFPGFGEAFF. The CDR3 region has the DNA TGCGCCAGCAGCTTCCCGGGATTCGGTGAAGCTTTCTTT.

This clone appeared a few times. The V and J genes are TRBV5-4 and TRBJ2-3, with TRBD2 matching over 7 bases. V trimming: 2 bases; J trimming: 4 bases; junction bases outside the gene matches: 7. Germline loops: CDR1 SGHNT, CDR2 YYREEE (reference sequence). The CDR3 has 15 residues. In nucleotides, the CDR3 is TGTGCCAGCAGCTTTAGAGGGAGGGCGGCAGATACGCAGTATTTT. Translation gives CASSFRGRAADTQYF. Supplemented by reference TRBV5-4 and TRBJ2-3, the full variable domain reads ETGVTQSPTHLIKTRGQQVTLRCSSQSGHNTVSWYQQALGQGPQFIFQYYREEENGRGNFPPRFSGLQFPNYSSELNVNALELDDSALYLCASSFRGRAADTQYFGPGTRLTVL.

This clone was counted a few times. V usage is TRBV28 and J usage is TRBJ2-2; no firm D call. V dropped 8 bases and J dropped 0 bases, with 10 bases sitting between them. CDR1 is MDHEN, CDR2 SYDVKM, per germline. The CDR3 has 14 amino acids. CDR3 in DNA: TGTGCCAGCCTAACTGTATCGAACACCGGGGAGCTGTTTTTT. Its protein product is CASLTVSNTGELFF.

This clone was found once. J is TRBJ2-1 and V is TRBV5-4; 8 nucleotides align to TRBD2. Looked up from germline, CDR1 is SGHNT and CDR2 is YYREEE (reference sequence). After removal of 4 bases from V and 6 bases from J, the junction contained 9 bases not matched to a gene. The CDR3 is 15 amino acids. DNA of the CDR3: TGTGCCAGCAGCCCCGGACTAGCAGGGCTCAATGAGCAGTTCTTC. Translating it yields CASSPGLAGLNEQFF.

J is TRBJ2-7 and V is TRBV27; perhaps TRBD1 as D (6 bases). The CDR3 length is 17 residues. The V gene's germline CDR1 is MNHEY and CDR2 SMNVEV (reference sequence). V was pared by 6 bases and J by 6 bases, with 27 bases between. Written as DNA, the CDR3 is TGTGCCAGCAGCTCAACCCGTGGCGTGGGCCAGACAGGCGAGCAGTACTTC. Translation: CASSSTRGVGQTGEQYF.

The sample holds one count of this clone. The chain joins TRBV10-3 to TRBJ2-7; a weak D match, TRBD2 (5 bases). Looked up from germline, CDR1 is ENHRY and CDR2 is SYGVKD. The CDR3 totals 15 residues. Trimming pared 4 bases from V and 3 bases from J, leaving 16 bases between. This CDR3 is CAISGSPEGGYEQYF. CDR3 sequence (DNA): TGTGCCATCAGTGGCTCACCCGAGGGCGGCTACGAGCAGTACTTC.

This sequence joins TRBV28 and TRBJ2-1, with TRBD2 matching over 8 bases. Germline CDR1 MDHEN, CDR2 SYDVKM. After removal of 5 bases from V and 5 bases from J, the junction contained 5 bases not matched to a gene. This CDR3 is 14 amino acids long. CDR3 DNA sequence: TGTGCCAGCAGTCCGGGGGGGATTAACAATGAGCAGTTCTTC. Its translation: CASSPGGINNEQFF.

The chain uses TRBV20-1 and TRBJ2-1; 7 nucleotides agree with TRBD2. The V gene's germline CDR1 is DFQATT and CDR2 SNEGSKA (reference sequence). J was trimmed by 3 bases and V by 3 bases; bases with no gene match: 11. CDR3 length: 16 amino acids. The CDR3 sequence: CSASGGGGRSYNEQFF. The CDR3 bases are TGCAGTGCTAGTGGGGGTGGCGGGAGAAGCTACAATGAGCAGTTCTTC.

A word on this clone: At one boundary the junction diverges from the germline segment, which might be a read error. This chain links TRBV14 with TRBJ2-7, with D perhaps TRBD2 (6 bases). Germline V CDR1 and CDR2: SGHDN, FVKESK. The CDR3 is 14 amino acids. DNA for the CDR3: TGTGCCAGCAGCTTAGGAGCGGGCTCCCACGAGCAGTACTTC. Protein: CASSLGAGSHEQYF.